This TCR beta chain came from a study of STAT3 mutations in large granular lymphocyte leukemia. Study-wide results and limits: In T-cell large granular lymphocyte leukemia, about half of patients showed multiple immunodominant subclonotypes.

Germline-derived CDR1 and CDR2 are SGHNT and YYREEE (reference sequence). The CDR3 length is 14 residues. V dropped 1 base and J dropped 8 bases, with 15 bases sitting between them. This clone showed up just once. Antigen specificity is unknown. Clones were read by immunoSEQ multiplex PCR, and TCRdb kept only the in-frame ones, dropping some. The top ten hold 0.43% of the sample, which has about 42,000 clones, 80% to 90% seen once. Source material: PBMCs. The sequence was collected from a human donor with T large granular lymphocyte leukemia. Some clones in this sample may be carry-over from other donors' samples. V and J are TRBV5-4 and TRBJ1-2; TRBD1 might be the D (6 bases). CDR3 DNA sequence: TGTGCCAGCAGCTTGCCAGGGGTCCCGAGCGGCTACACCTTC. Its translation: CASSLPGVPSGYTF.